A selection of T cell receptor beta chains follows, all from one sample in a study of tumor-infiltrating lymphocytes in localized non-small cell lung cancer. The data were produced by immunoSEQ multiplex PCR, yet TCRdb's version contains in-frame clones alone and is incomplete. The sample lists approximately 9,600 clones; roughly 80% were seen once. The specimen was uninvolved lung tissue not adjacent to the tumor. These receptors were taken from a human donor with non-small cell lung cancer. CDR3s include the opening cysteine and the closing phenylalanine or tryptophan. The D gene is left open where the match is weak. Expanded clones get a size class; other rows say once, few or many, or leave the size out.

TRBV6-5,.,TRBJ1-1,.,TGTGCCAGCAAAGTGACAGGTATGAACACTGAAGCTTTCTTT,CASKVTGMNTEAFF
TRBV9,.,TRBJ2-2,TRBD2,TGTGCCAGCAGCGTAGAGATCGGGAGGGGGTTTCCCGGGGAGCTGTTTTTT,CASSVEIGRGFPGELFF
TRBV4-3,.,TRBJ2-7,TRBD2,TGCGCCAGCAGCCCTTTACTAGCGGGAGTGGGGGAGCAGTACTTC,CASSPLLAGVGEQYF
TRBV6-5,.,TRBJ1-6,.,TGTGCCAGCAGACAGAGCTCCTATAATTCACCCCTCCACTTT,CASRQSSYNSPLHF
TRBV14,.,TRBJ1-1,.,TGTGCCAGCAGCCAAGGGTTGGGTAATCTTAACACTGAAGCTTTCTTT,CASSQGLGNLNTEAFF
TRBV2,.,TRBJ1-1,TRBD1,TGTGCCAGCAGTGTTACAGGGGGCCCCACCATGAACACTGAAGCTTTCTTT,CASSVTGGPTMNTEAFF
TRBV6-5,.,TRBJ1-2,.,TGTGCCAGCAGTTACTCCACCACAGGGAATGGCTACACCTTC,CASSYSTTGNGYTF
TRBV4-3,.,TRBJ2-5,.,TGCGCCAGCAGCCAAGATAGGAGGGAGACCCAGTACTTC,CASSQDRRETQYF
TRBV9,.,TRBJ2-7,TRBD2,TGTGCCAGCAGCGAGGGGACTAGCGGGTCCTACGAGCAGTACTTC,CASSEGTSGSYEQYF
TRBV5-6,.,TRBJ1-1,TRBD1,TGTGCCAGCAGCTTAGGACAGGGAGGGATGGGTGAAGCTTTCTTT,CASSLGQGGMGEAFF
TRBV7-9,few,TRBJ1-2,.,TGTGCCAGCAGCTTAGTAGGTTCCCTAATCGGTCTCTATGGCTACACCTTC,CASSLVGSLIGLYGYTF
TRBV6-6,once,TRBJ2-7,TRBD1,TGTGCCTCACGGGACAGGGGACAGAAAAGGGCCTACGAGCAGTACTTC,CASRDRGQKRAYEQYF
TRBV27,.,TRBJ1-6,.,TGTGCCAGCAGTTTCCACAGATTTAATTCACCCCTCCACTTT,CASSFHRFNSPLHF
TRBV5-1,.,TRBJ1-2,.,TGCGCCAGCAGCACCCACGGATCTAACTATGGCTACACCTTC,CASSTHGSNYGYTF
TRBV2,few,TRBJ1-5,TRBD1,TGTGCCAGCAGTGAGAGGACAGGGGGCCGTCAGCCCCAGCATTTT,CASSERTGGRQPQHF
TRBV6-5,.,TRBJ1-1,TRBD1,TGTGCCAGCAGTAATCGGGACAGGGGGAGAGCTTTCTTT,CASSNRDRGRAFF
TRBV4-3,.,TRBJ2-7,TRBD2,TGCGCCAGCAGCCAAGATTCTAGCGGGAATCCTTACGAGCAGTACTTC,CASSQDSSGNPYEQYF
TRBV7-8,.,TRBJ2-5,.,TGTGCCAGCAGCTTTGATCCGGGCCAAGAGACCCAGTACTTC,CASSFDPGQETQYF
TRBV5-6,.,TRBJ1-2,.,TGTGCCAGCAGCTCGGGTTTGAGTCCAGGCACCTTC,CASSSGLSPGTF
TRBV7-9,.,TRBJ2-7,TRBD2,TGTGCCGGCAAAGAACTAGCGGGAGCCCACGAGCAGTACTTC,CAGKELAGAHEQYF
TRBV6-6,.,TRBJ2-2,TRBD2,TGTGCCAGCAGGACCTGGGACTACCCGAACACCGGGGAGCTGTTTTTT,CASRTWDYPNTGELFF
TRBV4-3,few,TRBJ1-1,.,TGCGCCAGCAGCCAAGATGGGTGGGGGTACACTGAAGCTTTCTTT,CASSQDGWGYTEAFF
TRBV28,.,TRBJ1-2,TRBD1,TGTGCCAGCAGCTCCGGACAGGGCGTCTATGGCTACACCTTC,CASSSGQGVYGYTF
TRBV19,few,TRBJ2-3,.,TGTGCCAGTAGTAATGGATACACAGATACGCAGTATTTT,CASSNGYTDTQYF
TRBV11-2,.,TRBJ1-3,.,TGTGCCAGCAGCTTAAGGGCCTCTGGAAACACCATATATTTT,CASSLRASGNTIYF
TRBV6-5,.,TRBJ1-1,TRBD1,TGTGCCAGCAGTCAACGACAGGGGGCGAAGACTGAAGCTTTCTTT,CASSQRQGAKTEAFF
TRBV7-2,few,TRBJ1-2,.,TGTGCCAGCAGCTTTCCAAACTATGGCTACACCTTC,CASSFPNYGYTF
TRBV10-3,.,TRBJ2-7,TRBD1,TGTGCCATCAGTGAGGGACAGGTAGGGCAGTACTTC,CAISEGQVGQYF
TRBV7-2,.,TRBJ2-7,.,TGTGCCAGCAGCTTAAGGCTGGGGCGGGGCTACGAGCAGTACTTC,CASSLRLGRGYEQYF
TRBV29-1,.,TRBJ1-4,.,TGCAGCGTTGAACTTAATGAAAAACTGTTTTTT,CSVELNEKLFF
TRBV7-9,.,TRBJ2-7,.,TGTGCCAGCAGCTTATCCCCAGGGGTCTACGAGCAGTACTTC,CASSLSPGVYEQYF
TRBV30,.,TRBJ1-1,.,TGTGCCTGGGGGGGGCTGGGAATGAACACTGAAGCTTTCTTT,CAWGGLGMNTEAFF
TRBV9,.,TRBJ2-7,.,TGTGCCAGCAGCGTAGGGAGAAGCTCCTACGAGCAGTACTTC,CASSVGRSSYEQYF
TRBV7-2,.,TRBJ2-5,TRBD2,TGTGCCAGCAGCCCGCGGACTAGCGGAAAAGAGACCCAGTACTTC,CASSPRTSGKETQYF
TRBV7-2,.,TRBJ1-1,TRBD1,TGTGCCAGCAGCTTGACAGGGGCGGGGAACACTGAAGCTTTCTTT,CASSLTGAGNTEAFF
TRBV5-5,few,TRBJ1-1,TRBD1,TGTGCCAGCAGCTTAGGCAGGGGGGCCACTGAAGCTTTCTTT,CASSLGRGATEAFF
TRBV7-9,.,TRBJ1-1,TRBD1,TGTGCCAGCAGCCCAGGGGACAGGGGAAGGGTGGGCACTGAAGCTTTCTTT,CASSPGDRGRVGTEAFF
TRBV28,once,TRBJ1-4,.,TGTGCCAGCAGGGGAGGGGCACGAGAAAAACTGTTTTTT,CASRGGAREKLFF
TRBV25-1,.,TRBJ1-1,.,TGTGCCAGCAGAACCGGGAAGACTGAAGCTTTCTTT,CASRTGKTEAFF